Listed below are T cell receptor beta chains from one sample, sequenced in a study of OX40 agonist ivuxolimab in advanced cancers. Sequencing was performed with immunoSEQ multiplex PCR; in TCRdb, only in-frame clones are kept and a portion is missing. Here the sample spans tens of thousands of clones, 80% to 95% being singletons. The sample was CD4+ or CD8+ T cells sorted from blood, taken in a trial of the OX40 agonist ivuxolimab. Receptors originate from an adult with an advanced solid tumor such as melanoma, head and neck, liver or kidney cancer. CDR3s include the opening cysteine and the closing phenylalanine or tryptophan. D genes are given only for firm matches. Clone size is shown for a subset of rows, as once, few, many or a class of expanded clone.

v_gene: TRBV23-1; d_gene: TRBD1; abundance: once; j_gene: TRBJ1-3; CDR3nt: TGCGCCAGCAGTCACCCGGGGACAGGGGCGCCCTACTCTGGAAACACCATATATTTT; CDR3aa: CASSHPGTGAPYSGNTIYF
v_gene: TRBV7-9; d_gene: .; abundance: .; j_gene: TRBJ1-5; CDR3nt: TGTGCCAGCAGCTTTTGGGGCCAGGGTGGCAATCAGCCCCAGCATTTT; CDR3aa: CASSFWGQGGNQPQHF
v_gene: TRBV7-7; d_gene: TRBD2; abundance: .; j_gene: TRBJ2-7; CDR3nt: TGTGCTAGCAGCGTGGGGGGGGAGCAGTACTTC; CDR3aa: CASSVGGEQYF
v_gene: TRBV6-6; d_gene: .; abundance: .; j_gene: TRBJ2-1; CDR3nt: TGTGCCAGCAGTTACTCTGGAGCGCACGGTCAGTTCTTC; CDR3aa: CASSYSGAHGQFF
v_gene: TRBV7-6; d_gene: .; abundance: .; j_gene: TRBJ2-7; CDR3nt: TGTGCCAGCAGCCTCCGGGACTGGCGCTACGAGCAGTACTTC; CDR3aa: CASSLRDWRYEQYF
v_gene: TRBV11-3; d_gene: TRBD2; abundance: .; j_gene: TRBJ2-7; CDR3nt: TGTGCCAGCAGCTTAGCAGGGGCGGGAGGGGTTTACGAGCAGTACTTC; CDR3aa: CASSLAGAGGVYEQYF
v_gene: TRBV27; d_gene: TRBD1; abundance: .; j_gene: TRBJ2-7; CDR3nt: TGTGCCAGCAGTAGGAGGGACAGGGAGGACGAGCAGTACTTC; CDR3aa: CASSRRDREDEQYF
v_gene: TRBV5-5; d_gene: TRBD2; abundance: .; j_gene: TRBJ2-7; CDR3nt: TGTGCCAGCAGCGAGACTAGCGGGAGTTGGTACGAGCAGTACTTC; CDR3aa: CASSETSGSWYEQYF
v_gene: TRBV4-1; d_gene: TRBD1; abundance: .; j_gene: TRBJ2-5; CDR3nt: TGCGCCAGCAGCAAAGAGGGGGCGAAAAGGGAGACCCAGTACTTC; CDR3aa: CASSKEGAKRETQYF
v_gene: TRBV23-1; d_gene: .; abundance: .; j_gene: TRBJ1-5; CDR3nt: TGCGCCAGCCTGGGGGGCGGTCAGCCCCAGCATTTT; CDR3aa: CASLGGGQPQHF
v_gene: TRBV15; d_gene: TRBD1; abundance: .; j_gene: TRBJ2-3; CDR3nt: TGTGCCACCAGCAGAGGACAGGGCTGGGTTTCAGATACGCAGTATTTT; CDR3aa: CATSRGQGWVSDTQYF
v_gene: TRBV2; d_gene: TRBD2; abundance: .; j_gene: TRBJ2-1; CDR3nt: TGTGCCAGCAGCCTTGGACTAGCGTCATACAATGAGCAGTTCTTC; CDR3aa: CASSLGLASYNEQFF
v_gene: TRBV30; d_gene: TRBD2; abundance: .; j_gene: TRBJ2-5; CDR3nt: TGTGCCTGGAGTGCTCCGATTAGCGGGAGGAGAGAGACCCAGTACTTC; CDR3aa: CAWSAPISGRRETQYF
v_gene: TRBV9; d_gene: .; abundance: .; j_gene: TRBJ2-3; CDR3nt: TGTGCCAGCAGCGTAGTCGGGATTCCCGCAGATACGCAGTATTTT; CDR3aa: CASSVVGIPADTQYF
v_gene: TRBV2; d_gene: .; abundance: .; j_gene: TRBJ2-5; CDR3nt: TGTGCCACCAGACTAGTTTCGGAGACCCAGTACTTC; CDR3aa: CATRLVSETQYF
v_gene: TRBV29-1; d_gene: .; abundance: .; j_gene: TRBJ2-5; CDR3nt: TGCAGCGTTGGGGCAGGGGGGCAAGAGACCCAGTACTTC; CDR3aa: CSVGAGGQETQYF
v_gene: TRBV6-5; d_gene: .; abundance: .; j_gene: TRBJ2-7; CDR3nt: TGTGCCAGTAGAGGAGGATCCTACGAGCAGTACTTC; CDR3aa: CASRGGSYEQYF